Given below is one T cell receptor (beta chain) in context. Its antigen specificity is not known. No clone much larger than this one lies a single base away; base qualities are absent. The meaning of the sample's time point label: about 28 days (+/-7) after the second vaccine dose. AZD1222 recipients with second doses at about 4 weeks or about 12 weeks were pooled, because spike-specific TCR depth and breadth did not differ between schedules. Vaccinee samples were obtained from the UK trials COV001 and COV002, which included a single-blind randomized controlled phase 2/3 trial of AZD1222 (ChAdOx1 nCoV-19) in healthy adults. For TCRbeta chain sequencing, PBMC samples from trial participants were taken at day 0 and at day 28 after the second dose. The CDR3 regions of human TCRbeta chains were analyzed by immunosequencing. Per the original workflow: TCRs in the repertoires were matched against a reference library of SARS-CoV-2-specific TCRs that had been generated with the MIRA antigen-specificity platform. Breadth was defined as the fraction of unique TCRs that were SARS-CoV-2-associated, and depth was defined as the fraction of total T cells that were SARS-CoV-2-associated. Using the MIRA data, each spike-specific TCR was assigned both to the spike region to which the TCR was reactive and to a CD4 or CD8 class. Log10-transformed breadth and depth values were compared by one-way ANOVA with Sidak's multiple comparisons tests. Here the immuneACCESS table is served through TCRdb, limited to in-frame sequences with V and J called. Missing clones are a known gap in these copies; in checked studies unresolved V genes cover under half, and the rest lacks a known reason. Clonal size and the V and J genes are those of that table, whereas D and trimming came from the DNA. The table for this sample lists approximately 140,000 clones; about nine tenths of them were counted only once. 3% to 4% of the sample goes to the ten largest clones.

V is shortened by 1 base, J by 4 bases, and the region joining them spans 10 bases. Taken from the germline V gene, the CDR1 and CDR2 loops are SNHLY and FYNNEI. The cysteine opens and the phenylalanine closes a CDR3 of 14 amino acids. Only the CDR3 portion is preserved as DNA: 42 bases, with reading frame beginning at the first base. This specimen belongs to a study of T cell responses to AZD1222 COVID-19 vaccine (dated by TCRdb to 2020 to 2022). Looking at the study overall: TCR sequencing was performed for 230 to 250 trial participants, of whom some 200 were given two doses of AZD1222 and some 26 were given two doses of MenACWY control vaccine. Enrollment into the trials was organized by age into subgroups of 18-55, 56-69 and 70-plus years, and those subgroups contained about 160, 30 and 59 TCR-sequenced participants, respectively.

Findings and caveats that apply to the study as a whole: Conclusions about previously exposed vaccinees are limited, since just 5 or 6 AZD1222 recipients were seropositive for SARS-CoV-2 at baseline. Vaccine-associated CD4 TCRs spanned the whole spike protein, with dominant responses in regions 160-218 and 743-854. In the small 56-69-year group, the increase in depth fell short of significance, most likely because of low power. Reportedly, almost half of the unique spike-specific TCRs recognized epitopes lying outside the regions that are mutated in the B.1.351 and B.1.1.7 variants. Most participants were white British and females outnumbered males, and the authors suggested that clonal diversity may have been underestimated. A significant rise in spike-specific TCR breadth and depth was observed after two AZD1222 doses relative to day 0 and relative to MenACWY recipients. Because no samples from the day 14 peak response were available, repertoires could be characterized only after the peak T cell response.

The rearrangement combines TRBV2 with TRBJ1-2; no D gene is confidently identified. The sample was peripheral blood, taken 28 days after the second AZD1222 dose. The receptor's source is an adult who received the AZD1222 COVID-19 vaccine. In nucleotides, the sequence is TGTGCCAGCAGTGAAGGATTAGCGAGCTATGGCTACACCTTC. It translates to CASSEGLASYGYTF.